The 19 T cell receptor beta chains given below trace back to one sample, sequenced in a study of CD8 T cells in Susac syndrome (dated by TCRdb to between 2018 and 2021). Library preparation used the immunoSEQ multiplex PCR assay. RNA was extracted using the RNeasy kit, and about 0.5 to 1 ug of the RNA was reverse transcribed with random hexamers. Using fastp at Q25 and MiXCR, TCRdb reprocessed the public reads and kept productive beta chains. When rows share a CDR3 protein, they turn into one entry using the most common DNA and genes. Counted in this sample were some 68,000 distinct CDR3 sequences; 93% of them appeared once. The ten largest clonotypes hold less than 0.16% of the sample. The source material was CD4+ T cells from PBMCs. The receptors come from a human donor with Susac syndrome.

This chain uses TRBV5-1 with TRBJ2-7, with 8 positions matching TRBD1. CDR1 SGHRS and CDR2 YFSETQ come from the germline V gene. Trimming took 0 bases from V and 4 from J; bases not matched to a gene: 6. The CDR3 sequence is 15 residues long. The CDR3 loop reads CASSLEAGGLYEQYF. The CDR3 DNA follows: TGCGCCAGCAGCTTGGAGGCAGGGGGCCTTTACGAGCAGTACTTC.

The V gene is TRBV6-5, the J gene TRBJ2-6; TRBD2 aligns across 9 bases. The CDR3 spans 17 residues. V shed 3 bases and J 2 bases; nucleotides not matched to a gene: 5. CDR1 and CDR2 (germline): MNHEY, SVGAGI. This chain's CDR3 is CASSYGGGATGANVLTF. The CDR3 coding sequence is TGTGCCAGCAGTTATGGCGGGGGGGCCACTGGGGCCAACGTCCTGACTTTC.

The V gene is TRBV7-9, the J gene TRBJ2-7; the D gene is possibly TRBD1 (5 bases). Trimming pared 8 bases from V and 0 bases from J, leaving 14 bases between. The CDR3 extends over 14 amino acids. The germline CDR1 and CDR2 sequences are SEHNR and FQNEAQ (reference sequence). The CDR3, as DNA: TGTGCCAGCGGAGCAGGGCTTCGCTCCTACGAGCAGTACTTC. This sequence encodes CASGAGLRSYEQYF. The full variable domain, completed using reference TRBV7-9 and TRBJ2-7, is DTGVSQNPRHKITKRGQNVTFRCDPISEHNRLYWYRQTLGQGPEFLTYFQNEAQLEKSRLLSDRFSAERPKGSFSTLEIQRTEQGDSAMYLCASGAGLRSYEQYFGPGTRLTVT.

This rearrangement joins TRBV28 to TRBJ1-1; no clear D. Per germline, CDR1 MDHEN and CDR2 SYDVKM. Trimming took off 3 bases at V and 0 bases at J, with 11 bases between the two ends. The CDR3 contains 15 residues. In DNA form, the CDR3 reads TGTGCCAGCAGTTTGTTGGTTGGGATGAACACTGAAGCTTTCTTT. Amino acid sequence: CASSLLVGMNTEAFF.

The genes are TRBV6-5 and TRBJ1-6; D ambiguous. The CDR3 is 15 residues long. Germline V gene data show CDR1 as MNHEY and CDR2 as SVGAGI. V was cut by 6 bases and J by 5 bases, with 14 bases left in between. Here the CDR3 DNA reads TGTGCCAGCAGGCCGGGGAGACAACATAATTCACCCCTCCACTTT. As protein: CASRPGRQHNSPLHF.

The chain joins TRBV5-1 to TRBJ1-4; D not resolved. Germline-derived CDR1 and CDR2 are SGHRS and YFSETQ. V was shortened by 5 bases and J by 6 bases, with 14 bases between the two germline ends. This CDR3 has 14 residues. The CDR3 sequence is CASSRGSTDEKLFF. DNA of the CDR3: TGCGCCAGCAGTCGAGGTTCGACGGATGAAAAACTGTTTTTT.

V and J are TRBV20-1 and TRBJ1-2, with a tentative D call TRBD1 (5 bases). Germline CDR1 and CDR2: DFQATT and SNEGSKA (reference sequence). This CDR3 is 13 amino acids long. Trimming stripped 6 bases from V and 4 bases from J, with 15 bases between. CDR3 sequence: CSAGDAGGYGYTF. DNA for the CDR3: TGCAGTGCCGGGGACGCCGGGGGCTATGGCTACACCTTC.

The chain links TRBV11-3 to TRBJ1-1; possibly TRBD1 for D (6 bases). Germline CDR1 and CDR2: SGHNT and YENEEA. V lost 5 bases and J lost 6, with 19 bases in between. This CDR3 contains 15 residues. The CDR3: CASSRSRGRFAEAFF. In nucleotides, the CDR3 is TGTGCCAGCAGCCGATCCCGGGGGCGCTTCGCTGAAGCTTTCTTT.

The chain joins TRBV19 to TRBJ1-2; 9 bases agree with TRBD1. This CDR3 contains 13 residues. CDR1 and CDR2 from the germline V gene are LNHDA and SQIVND (reference sequence). The trim removed 6 bases at V and 5 bases at J, leaving 4 bases unmatched. In DNA, the CDR3 is TGTGCCAGTAGCACAGGGGGCACGTATGGCTACACCTTC. As protein: CASSTGGTYGYTF.

The rearrangement links TRBV7-3 to TRBJ2-2; TRBD2 might be the D (6 bases). Looked up from germline, CDR1 is SGHTA and CDR2 is FQGTGA. The germline V and J ends were trimmed by 3 bases and 7 bases, with 6 bases remaining between them. This CDR3 has 12 amino acids. CDR3 nucleotide sequence: TGTGCCAGCAGCTTCGGGGGCGGGGAGCTGTTTTTT. Translation: CASSFGGGELFF.

The rearrangement uses TRBV9 and TRBJ2-6, with 11 bases fitting TRBD1. Trimming at V came to 0 bases and at J to 1 base, leaving 6 bases not matched to a gene. CDR1 and CDR2 from the germline V gene are SGDLS and YYNGEE. This CDR3 is 19 amino acids long. The CDR3 reads CASSVGPGQGASGANVLTF. CDR3 sequence (DNA): TGTGCCAGCAGCGTAGGCCCTGGACAGGGGGCTTCTGGGGCCAACGTCCTGACTTTC. Combining the CDR3 with reference TRBV9 and TRBJ2-6 gives the whole variable domain DSGVTQTPKHLITATGQRVTLRCSPRSGDLSVYWYQQSLDQGLQFLIQYYNGEERAKGNILERFSAQQFPDLHSELNLSSLELGDSALYFCASSVGPGQGASGANVLTFGAGSRLTVL.

This clonotype appeared once. The rearrangement joins TRBV5-1 to TRBJ1-1; D is unclear. V was clipped by 0 bases and J by 2 bases, with 8 bases between them. The length of the CDR3 is 14 residues. Germline CDR1 is SGHRS and CDR2 is YFSETQ. CDR3 in DNA: TGCGCCAGCAGCTTGGCCGCAGTCAACACTGAAGCTTTCTTT. This codes for CASSLAAVNTEAFF.

The rearrangement links TRBV12-5 to TRBJ1-5; D ambiguous. CDR1 is LGHNT and CDR2 is FRNRAP in the germline V gene. This CDR3 is 15 amino acids long. Trimming pared 1 base from V and 2 bases from J, leaving 9 bases between. The CDR3 region has the DNA TGTGCTAGTGGTTTGGGCATTGTTGGCAATCAGCCCCAGCATTTT. Translation gives CASGLGIVGNQPQHF.

The chain is built from TRBV7-2 and TRBJ1-2, with TRBD1 matching over 7 bases. Germline V CDR1 and CDR2: SGHTA, FQGNSA. Trimming removed 4 bases from V and 8 bases from J; junction bases left unmatched: 7. This CDR3 has 13 residues. The CDR3 loop is CASSSRGVIGYTF. For the CDR3, the DNA is TGTGCCAGCAGCTCCAGGGGGGTGATAGGCTACACCTTC. Full variable domain (missing parts from reference TRBV7-2 and TRBJ1-2): GAGVSQSPSNKVTEKGKDVELRCDPISGHTALYWYRQSLGQGLEFLIYFQGNSAPDKSGLPSDRFSAERTGGSVSTLTIQRTQQEDSAVYLCASSSRGVIGYTFGSGTRLTVV.

This chain connects TRBV6-2 or TRBV6-3 to TRBJ1-6; no clear D. Trimming cost V 0 bases and J 11 bases, with 14 bases left between them. The CDR3 length is 15 residues. The germline V gene has CDR1 MNHEY and CDR2 SVGEGT. This CDR3 is CASSYSSGGRAPLHF. CDR3 sequence (DNA): TGTGCCAGCAGTTACTCCTCGGGCGGAAGGGCACCCCTCCACTTT.

J is TRBJ2-1 and V is TRBV11-2, with 9 positions matching TRBD2. Germline values: CDR1 SGHAT, CDR2 FQNNGV. This CDR3 comprises 15 residues. Unmatched junction bases numbered 1, after V lost 2 bases and J lost 2 bases. CDR3 region: CASSLRGGAYNEQFF. As DNA, the CDR3 is TGTGCCAGCAGCTTACGCGGGGGGGCCTACAATGAGCAGTTCTTC.

A single count supports this clonotype. The V call is TRBV27, the J call TRBJ1-5; 12 bases fit TRBD1. V was pared by 11 bases and J by 0 bases, with 14 bases of the junction left unmatched. The CDR3 loop spans 18 amino acids. CDR1 and CDR2 (germline): MNHEY, SMNVEV (reference sequence). CDR3 sequence: CASRPGQGAPDSNQPQHF. In nucleotides, the CDR3 is TGTGCCTCGCGGCCGGGACAGGGGGCTCCAGATAGCAATCAGCCCCAGCATTTT.

CDR3 sequence reads: CASSPKGDYGYTF. The CDR3 bases are TGTGCCAGTAGTCCGAAAGGGGATTATGGCTACACCTTC. The chain employs TRBV19 and TRBJ1-2, with D perhaps matching TRBD1 (5 bases). Trimming took 5 bases from V and 5 from J, leaving 12 bases between them. The CDR3 spans 13 residues. In germline, CDR1 is LNHDA, CDR2 SQIVND (reference sequence).

The chain uses TRBV3-1 and TRBJ2-7; 7 bases fit TRBD2. The CDR3 runs to 14 residues. CDR1 is LGHDT and CDR2 is YNNKEL in the germline V gene (reference sequence). Trimming took 4 bases from V and 0 from J; bases not matched to a gene: 3. The CDR3 spells CASSPTGGSYEQYF. CDR3 nucleotide sequence: TGTGCCAGCAGCCCGACGGGGGGCTCCTACGAGCAGTACTTC.